Following are 7 T cell receptor beta chains from one sample sequenced in a study of response to subunit inactivated influenza vaccine. TCRdb itself ran the RT-PCR reads through MiXCR, one entry per CDR3 protein. The sample has around 200,000 distinct CDR3 sequences; approximately 14% are singletons. The specimen comprised CD8+ T cells sorted from PBMCs, sampled 5 to 6 days after vaccination. These receptors all come from a man aged 50-59 years who received an inactivated influenza vaccine.

The V call is TRBV12-3 or TRBV12-4, the J call TRBJ2-3; 12 nucleotides agree with TRBD2. This CDR3 spans 17 amino acids. Losses at the gene ends were 10 bases for V and 1 base for J; bases not matched to a gene: 12. CDR3 nucleotide sequence: TGTGCCATCGAAGGACTAGCGGGGATGATCGGCACAGATACGCAGTATTTT. Protein: CAIEGLAGMIGTDTQYF.

This clonotype was seen a handful of times. V and J are TRBV6-1 and TRBJ2-1; D is possibly TRBD1 (6 bases). The CDR3 consists of 17 residues. Germline values: CDR1 MNHNS, CDR2 SASEGT. Deletions cut 4 bases from V and 2 bases from J, with 18 bases between. This chain's CDR3 is CASSAFSRDTPYNEQFF. CDR3 nucleotide sequence: TGTGCCAGCAGTGCATTCAGTCGGGACACCCCCTACAATGAGCAGTTCTTC.

The chain joins TRBV7-6 to TRBJ2-7; D not resolved. CDR1 is SGHVS and CDR2 is FNYEAQ in the germline V gene. The CDR3 contains 14 residues. Between the trimmed V and J ends, which lost 1 base and 0 bases, there was a span of 7 bases. This CDR3 reads CASSLESYSYEQYF. DNA of the CDR3: TGTGCCAGCAGCTTAGAATCGTACTCCTACGAGCAGTACTTC.

The chain couples TRBV11-2 to TRBJ2-2; D may be TRBD1 (6 bases). CDR3 size: 15 residues. Trimming removed 3 bases from V and 3 bases from J, with 11 bases in between. Germline values: CDR1 SGHAT, CDR2 FQNNGV. The CDR3 sequence is CASSLSAGDTGELFF. For the CDR3, the DNA is TGTGCCAGCAGCTTGTCGGCAGGGGACACCGGGGAGCTGTTTTTT.

This chain joins TRBV15 and TRBJ1-6; D remains ambiguous. Germline V lookup: CDR1 LNHNV, CDR2 YYDKDF (reference sequence). This CDR3 region has 13 residues. The V end lost 6 bases, the J end lost 5 bases, and 8 bases lay between the germline ends. The CDR3 nucleotides read TGTGCCACCAGTCGGGCAGATAATTCACCCCTCCACTTT. Its protein product is CATSRADNSPLHF.

The DNA for the CDR3 is TGTGCCAGCAGGTCCGCTAGCGGGGCAAACACCGGGGAGCTGTTTTTT. Its translation: CASRSASGANTGELFF. The chain joins TRBV5-6 to TRBJ2-2; the match to TRBD2 covers 9 bases. Germline V lookup: CDR1 SGHDT, CDR2 YYEEEE. CDR3 length: 16 amino acids. Trimming took 5 bases from V and 2 from J; bases not matched to a gene: 7.

The chain couples TRBV5-5 to TRBJ2-1; perhaps TRBD2 as D (5 bases). The CDR3 loop spans 14 amino acids. CDR1 and CDR2 from the germline V gene are SGHKS and YYEKEE (reference sequence). V lost 0 bases, J lost 6 bases, and 10 bases lay in between. The CDR3 DNA reads TGTGCCAGCAGCTTGGTGGGTCGGGGCAATGAGCAGTTCTTC. It encodes CASSLVGRGNEQFF.